This TCR beta chain was profiled in a study of blood T cells in healthy people across ages. Study findings and constraints: Correlation between TCR beta diversity and naive T cell percentage was strong.

A second about 7 to 11 cycle PCR used barcoded and J-beta primers. TCRdb reanalysed the 5' RACE reads using MiXCR and keeps one entry per CDR3 protein. The table shows about 1.5 million distinct CDR3 sequences, with approximately 43% occurring only once. Trimming shortened V by 0 bases and J by 2 bases, and 8 bases separated the two germline ends. Germline values: CDR1 LGHDT, CDR2 YNNKEL (reference sequence). This CDR3 is built from 14 residues. On this clonotype: What it binds is unknown.

The people who gave samples were healthy Caucasians from Russia, aged about 6 to 100. Material for sequencing was blood. The gene calls are TRBV3-1 and TRBJ2-7; D remains unclear. This TCR derives from a young woman in good health. The CDR3 loop reads CASSQDAWTYEQYF. As DNA, the CDR3 is TGTGCCAGCAGCCAAGATGCGTGGACCTACGAGCAGTACTTC.